The present TCR beta chain was sequenced within a study of cytomegalovirus exposure and HLA in healthy donors. In regard to this clone: The antigen is not known. Other DNA sequences of this sample code for an identical CDR3.

The CDR3 has 14 residues. V was clipped by 2 bases and J by 2 bases; unmatched bases: 2. CDR1 is SGHRS, CDR2 YFSETQ, per germline. The PCR made use of 60 Vbeta and 13 Jbeta primers. Clones were sequenced by immunoSEQ multiplex PCR, and TCRdb holds only the in-frame ones, with some missing. The table records about 130,000 clones, 66% of them present only once. Notes on the study in general: TCR beta sequences reportedly predicted the HLA-A and HLA-B alleles of most subjects accurately.

This rearrangement joins TRBV5-1 to TRBJ2-3; the match to TRBD1 covers 7 bases. The TCR originated in a human donor in good health. What was sequenced was PBMCs. The CDR3 bases are TGCGCCAGCAGCTTAGGACAGGACACAGATACGCAGTATTTT. Translation: CASSLGQDTDTQYF.